This TCR beta chain was captured by sequencing in a study of cytomegalovirus exposure and HLA in healthy donors. About this clone itself: The antigen remains unidentified.

The PCR had 60 Vbeta and 13 Jbeta primers. Measured with immunoSEQ multiplex PCR; TCRdb has only the in-frame clones, and not every one. The data show 160,000 or so clones, 70% to 80% seen once. The CDR3 sequence is 19 residues long. Trimming removed 3 bases at V and 4 bases at J, with 24 bases between. Study-level points and caveats: Whilst most TCR sequences proved rare, a subset of public TCRs occurred across many donors. Cytomegalovirus-associated status was assigned to some 180 TCR beta chains. In a later analysis, a missense DCLRE1C variant was linked to TCR beta V- and J-gene trimming.

The receptor's source is a man between 60 and 75 years old in good health and CMV-seronegative. Sequencing was carried out using PBMCs. The V and J genes are TRBV23-1 and TRBJ1-4, with D tentatively TRBD1 (6 bases). TRBV23-1 is an open reading frame, and its role is uncertain. The CDR3 sequence is CASSQSWDAGARSNEKLFF. The CDR3 nucleotides are TGCGCCAGCAGTCAGTCCTGGGATGCAGGGGCCAGGAGTAATGAAAAACTGTTTTTT.